This TCR beta chain was identified during a study of T cells in Graves' hyperthyroidism and ophthalmopathy. Patients affected by ophthalmopathy presented a Clinical Activity Score of at least 3, a NOSPECS grade of at least 4, and disease duration below 3 months. Amplification targeted TCR beta CDR3 regions from RNA transcripts. First-round RT-PCR with HTBI primers amplified the TCR CDR3 region. TCRdb re-called the multiplex PCR reads with MiXCR, one entry per CDR3 protein. Of about 480,000 distinct CDR3 sequences listed, under 25% were seen once; the top ten hold about 53%. The V end was cut by 6 bases, the J end by 1 base, with 20 bases between. This CDR3 contains 17 residues. CDR1 is MNHNS, CDR2 SASEGT, per germline.

The source is a woman between 65 and 79 years old with Graves' ophthalmopathy. What was sequenced was blood. The chain has TRBV6-1 and TRBJ2-3; the D gene is possibly TRBD2 (7 bases). The CDR3 spells CASRLGGLGGGTDTQYF. The CDR3 DNA reads TGTGCCAGCAGATTGGGGGGCCTGGGGGGGGGCACAGATACGCAGTATTTT.